The clone carrying this T cell receptor (beta chain) was seen at least ten times. The data derive from a study of T cells in Graves' hyperthyroidism and ophthalmopathy. The CDR3 sequence is 15 residues long. Per the germline V gene, CDR1 is MNHEY and CDR2 is SMNVEV (reference sequence). The trim removed 5 bases at V and 4 bases at J, leaving 9 bases unmatched. Researchers took RNA transcripts and amplified the TCR beta CDR3 regions from them. An initial round of RT-PCR targeting the TCR CDR3 relied on the HTBI primer set. TCRdb reprocessed the multiplex PCR reads with MiXCR, giving one entry per CDR3 protein. Found here are around 290,000 distinct CDR3 sequences, approximately 17% of them singletons; the top ten hold around 58%.

The sequence came from a woman in her sixties or seventies with Graves' ophthalmopathy. The chain joins TRBV27 to TRBJ2-3; 7 bases agree with TRBD1. The sample comprised blood. In DNA, the CDR3 is TGTGCCAGCAGTACACGGGACAGCCCCCCAGATACGCAGTATTTT. Its translation: CASSTRDSPPDTQYF.